The T cell receptor beta chain under discussion was sequenced for a study of blood T cell repertoires in COVID-19. A PCR-confirmed or clinician-diagnosed COVID-19 case had contacted exposed participants within 2 weeks of entry. This clone appeared once. V lost 2 bases to trimming and J lost 8 bases; unmatched junction nucleotides: 3. Germline CDR1 reads KGHDR; CDR2 reads SFDVKD. The CDR3 length is 14 residues. As processed by the authors: By means of reference gene primer amplification, nucleated cell counts were estimated. TCRdb's copy holds only in-frame clones and misses some; the assay was immunoSEQ multiplex PCR. V, J and clone size are those of that table, while D and trimming were read from the DNA. This sample carries around 250,000 clones, roughly four fifths of them seen once, and the ten largest clones take about 5%.

This sequence originates from a middle-aged man who had been exposed to COVID-19. The sample was PBMCs or T cells enriched from blood (not recorded which). The gene calls are TRBV24-1 and TRBJ2-1; TRBD2 matches at 9 bases. The CDR3 DNA sequence: TGTGCCACCAGTGATTCCATAGCGGGAGATGAGCAGTTCTTC. Translating it yields CATSDSIAGDEQFF.